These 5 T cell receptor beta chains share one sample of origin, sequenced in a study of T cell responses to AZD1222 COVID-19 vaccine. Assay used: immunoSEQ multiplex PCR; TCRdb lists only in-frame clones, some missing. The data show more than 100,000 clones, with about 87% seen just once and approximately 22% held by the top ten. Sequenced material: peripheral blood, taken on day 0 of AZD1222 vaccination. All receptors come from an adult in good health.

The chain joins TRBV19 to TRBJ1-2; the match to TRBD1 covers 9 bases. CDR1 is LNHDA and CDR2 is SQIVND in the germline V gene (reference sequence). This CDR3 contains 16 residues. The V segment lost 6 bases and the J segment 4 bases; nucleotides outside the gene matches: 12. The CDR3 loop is CASRILGQGNTYGYTF. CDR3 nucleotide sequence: TGTGCCAGTAGGATCTTGGGACAGGGTAATACCTATGGCTACACCTTC.

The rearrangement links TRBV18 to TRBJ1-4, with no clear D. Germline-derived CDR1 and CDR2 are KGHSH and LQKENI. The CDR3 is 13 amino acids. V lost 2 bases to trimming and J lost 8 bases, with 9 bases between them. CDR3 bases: TGTGCCAGCTCACCAAATTTCGGAGAAAAACTGTTTTTT. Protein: CASSPNFGEKLFF.

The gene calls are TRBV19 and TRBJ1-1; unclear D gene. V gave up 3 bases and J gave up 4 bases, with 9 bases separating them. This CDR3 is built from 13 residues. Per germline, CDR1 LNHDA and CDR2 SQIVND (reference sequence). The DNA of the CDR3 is TGTGCCAGTAGTATCCTCGAAGGCACTGAAGCTTTCTTT. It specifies CASSILEGTEAFF.

CDR3 amino acids: CASSLGGGVMETQYF. The CDR3 DNA reads as TGTGCCAGCAGCTTAGGCGGGGGAGTTATGGAGACCCAGTACTTC. The chain is built from TRBV7-2 and TRBJ2-5, with 7 positions matching TRBD2. Germline lookup yields CDR1 SGHTA and CDR2 FQGNSA. The CDR3 sequence is 15 residues long. The V gene end was trimmed by 1 base and the J gene end by 5 bases; junction bases not matched to a gene: 7.

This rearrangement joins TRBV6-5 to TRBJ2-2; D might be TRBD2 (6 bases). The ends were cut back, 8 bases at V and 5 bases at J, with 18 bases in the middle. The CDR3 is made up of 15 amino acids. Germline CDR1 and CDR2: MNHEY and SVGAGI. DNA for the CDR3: TGTGCCAGCGTGCGGGAAATGTTTAATACCGGGGAGCTGTTTTTT. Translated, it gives CASVREMFNTGELFF.